This TCR beta chain originates from a study of blood T cells in healthy people across ages. General study points: Age advanced and TCR beta diversity per million T cells fell, roughly linearly. Because sorting was not performed, PBMCs prevented conclusive naive versus antigen-experienced comparison.

With respect to this clonotype: The target antigen is unknown.

Total RNA, at least 5.5 micrograms per sample, was extracted from PBMCs. The CDR3 has 14 residues. V trimming: 7 bases; J trimming: 4 bases; junction bases outside the gene matches: 9. From germline, CDR1 is LNHDA and CDR2 SQIVND (reference sequence). For the second PCR, which ran for about 6 to 11 cycles, a sample-barcoded 5' primer and a J-beta primer mix were used. Each cDNA molecule, via a template-switch adaptor with 12 random nucleotides, was tagged. TCRdb re-called the 5' RACE reads through MiXCR, storing one row per CDR3 protein. The table records over 1,200,000 distinct CDR3 sequences, 55% to 75% of them present only once.

The chain recombines TRBV19 with TRBJ1-2, with 7 bases lining up with TRBD1. This receptor was identified in a man between 18 and 29 years old in good health. Sequenced sample: blood. In DNA, the CDR3 is TGTGCCAGTACCTCGGACAGGACAGGCTATGGCTACACCTTC. This codes for CASTSDRTGYGYTF.